The T cell receptor (beta chain) under discussion was sequenced for a study of shared clonotypes between healthy human individuals. Points from the study as a whole: Sampling covered blood only; tissue repertoires likely differ.

As to this clone: Its antigen is not known.

The genomic DNA of each subset was split evenly across several immunoSEQ plates. Assay: immunoSEQ multiplex PCR; the TCRdb copy retains only in-frame clones and omits some. The sample lists 150,000 to 200,000 clones; 90% to 95% were seen once. The CDR3 spans 15 residues. Germline CDR1 reads MNHNY; CDR2 reads SVGAGI (reference sequence). The V gene lost 1 base and the J gene lost 0 bases, with 7 bases spanning the gap. The specimen was naive CD4+ T cells sorted from blood. As to subset: CD45RA+ positively selected. This sequence originates from a woman in her 30s in good health. The chain employs TRBV6-6 and TRBJ1-3; perhaps TRBD1 as D (5 bases). CDR3 loop: CASSYFQGSGNTIYF. The CDR3 region has the DNA TGTGCCAGCAGTTACTTCCAGGGCTCTGGAAACACCATATATTTT.